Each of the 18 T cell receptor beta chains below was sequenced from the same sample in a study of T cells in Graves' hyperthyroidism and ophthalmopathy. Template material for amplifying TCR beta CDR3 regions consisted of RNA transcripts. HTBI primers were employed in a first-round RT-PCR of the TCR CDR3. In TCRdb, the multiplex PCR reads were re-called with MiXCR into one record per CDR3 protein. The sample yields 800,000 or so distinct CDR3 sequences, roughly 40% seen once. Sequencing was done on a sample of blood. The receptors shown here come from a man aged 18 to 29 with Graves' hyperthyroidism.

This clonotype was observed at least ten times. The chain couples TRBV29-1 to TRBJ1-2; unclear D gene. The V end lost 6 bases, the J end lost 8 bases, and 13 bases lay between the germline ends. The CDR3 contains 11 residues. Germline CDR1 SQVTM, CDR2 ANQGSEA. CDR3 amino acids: CSVAPYEGYTF. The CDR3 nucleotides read TGCAGCGTCGCACCCTATGAGGGCTACACCTTC.

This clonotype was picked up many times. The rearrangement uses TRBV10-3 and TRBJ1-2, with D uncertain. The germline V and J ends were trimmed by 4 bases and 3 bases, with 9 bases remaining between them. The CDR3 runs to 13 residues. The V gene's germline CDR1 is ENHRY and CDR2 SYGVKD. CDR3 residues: CAISAMVDYGYTF. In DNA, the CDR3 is TGTGCCATCAGTGCGATGGTGGACTATGGCTACACCTTC.

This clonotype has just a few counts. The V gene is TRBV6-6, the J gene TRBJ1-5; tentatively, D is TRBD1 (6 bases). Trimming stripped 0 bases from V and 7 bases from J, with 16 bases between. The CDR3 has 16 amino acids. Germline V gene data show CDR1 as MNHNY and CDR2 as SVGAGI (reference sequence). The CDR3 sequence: CASSYSGRQGLQPQHF. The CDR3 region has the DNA TGTGCCAGCAGTTACTCCGGGCGGCAGGGGTTACAGCCCCAGCATTTT.

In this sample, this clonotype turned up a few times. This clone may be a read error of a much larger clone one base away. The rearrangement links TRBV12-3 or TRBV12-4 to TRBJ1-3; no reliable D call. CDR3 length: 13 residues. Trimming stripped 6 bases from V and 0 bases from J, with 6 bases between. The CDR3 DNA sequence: TGTGCCAGCAGGGCCAACTCTGGAAACACCATATATTTT. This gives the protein CASRANSGNTIYF.

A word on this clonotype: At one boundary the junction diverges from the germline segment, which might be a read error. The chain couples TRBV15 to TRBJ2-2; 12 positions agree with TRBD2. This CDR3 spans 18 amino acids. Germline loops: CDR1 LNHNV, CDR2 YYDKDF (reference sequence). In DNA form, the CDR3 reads TGTGCCACCAGCAGAGATCTGACTAGCGGGAGCTACACCGAGGAGCTGTTTTTT. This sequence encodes CATSRDLTSGSYTEELFF. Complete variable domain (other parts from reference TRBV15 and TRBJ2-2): DAMVIQNPRYQVTQFGKPVTLSCSQTLNHNVMYWYQQKSSQAPKLLFHYYDKDFNNEADTPDNFQSRRPNTSFCFLDIRSPGLGDTAMYLCATSRDLTSGSYTEELFFGEGSRLTVL.

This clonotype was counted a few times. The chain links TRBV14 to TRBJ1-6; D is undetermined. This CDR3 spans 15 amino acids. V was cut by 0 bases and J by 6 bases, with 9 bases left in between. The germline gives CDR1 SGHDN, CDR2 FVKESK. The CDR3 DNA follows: TGTGCCAGCAGCCAAGAGGGCCGGGGTAATTCACCCCTCCACTTT. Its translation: CASSQEGRGNSPLHF.

The CDR3 bases are TGTGCCAGCAGGGGTGTAGGGCCCCAGCATTTT. Amino acids: CASRGVGPQHF. The V gene is TRBV3-1, the J gene TRBJ1-5; D remains unclear. Per the germline V gene, CDR1 is LGHDT and CDR2 is YNNKEL (reference sequence). V lost 6 bases and J lost 9, with 9 bases in between. The CDR3 sequence is 11 residues long. The full variable domain, rest sourced from reference TRBV3-1 and TRBJ1-5, is DTAVSQTPKYLVTQMGNDKSIKCEQNLGHDTMYWYKQDSKKFLKIMFSYNNKELIINETVPNRFSPKSPDKAHLNLHINSLELGDSAVYFCASRGVGPQHFGDGTRLSIL.

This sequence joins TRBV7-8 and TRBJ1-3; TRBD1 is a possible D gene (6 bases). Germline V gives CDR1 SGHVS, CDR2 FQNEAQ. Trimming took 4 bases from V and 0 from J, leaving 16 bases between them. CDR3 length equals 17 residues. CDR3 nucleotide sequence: TGTGCCAGCAGCTCCTGGACAGACCCTTACTCTGGAAACACCATATATTTT. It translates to CASSSWTDPYSGNTIYF.

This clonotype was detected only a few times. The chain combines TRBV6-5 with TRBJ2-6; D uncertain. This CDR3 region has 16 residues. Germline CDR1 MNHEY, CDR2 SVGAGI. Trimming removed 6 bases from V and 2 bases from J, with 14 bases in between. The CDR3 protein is CASRTSGGTGANVLTF. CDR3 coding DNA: TGTGCCAGCAGGACCTCGGGTGGGACTGGGGCCAACGTCCTGACTTTC.

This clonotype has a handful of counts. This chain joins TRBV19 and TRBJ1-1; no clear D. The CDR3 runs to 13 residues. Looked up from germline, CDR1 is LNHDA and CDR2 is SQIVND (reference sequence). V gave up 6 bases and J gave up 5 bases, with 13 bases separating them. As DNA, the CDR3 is TGTGCCAGTAGCCCCGAGCCGGGGACTGAAGCTTTCTTT. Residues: CASSPEPGTEAFF.

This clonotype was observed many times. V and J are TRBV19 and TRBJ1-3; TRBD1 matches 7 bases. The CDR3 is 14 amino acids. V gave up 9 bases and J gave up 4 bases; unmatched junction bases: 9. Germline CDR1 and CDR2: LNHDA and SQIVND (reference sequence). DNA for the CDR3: TGTGCCAGCAGCGCCGGGACAGCGGGAAACACCATATATTTT. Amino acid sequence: CASSAGTAGNTIYF.

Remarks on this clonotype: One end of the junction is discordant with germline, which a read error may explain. This CDR3 is CAISERSGEGQPQHF. CDR3 DNA: TGTGCCATCAGTGAGCGGTCCGGGGAGGGACAGCCCCAGCACTTT. The rearrangement joins TRBV10-3 to TRBJ1-5, with 7 bases aligning to TRBD1. This CDR3 region has 15 residues. Germline lookup yields CDR1 ENHRY and CDR2 SYGVKD.

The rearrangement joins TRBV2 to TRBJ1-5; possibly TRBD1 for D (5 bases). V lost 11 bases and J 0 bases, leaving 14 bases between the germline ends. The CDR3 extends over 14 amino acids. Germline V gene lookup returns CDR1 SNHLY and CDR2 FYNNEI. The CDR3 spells CAPGDFYSNQPQHF. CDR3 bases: TGTGCCCCTGGGGACTTTTATAGCAATCAGCCCCAGCATTTT.

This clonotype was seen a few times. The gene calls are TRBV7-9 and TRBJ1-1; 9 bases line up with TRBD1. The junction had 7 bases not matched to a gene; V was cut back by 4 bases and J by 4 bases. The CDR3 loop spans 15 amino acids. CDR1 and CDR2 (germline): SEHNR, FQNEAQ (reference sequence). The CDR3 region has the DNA TGTGCCAGCAGCTGGGGGACAGGGTCTAGCACTGAAGCTTTCTTT. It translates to CASSWGTGSSTEAFF.

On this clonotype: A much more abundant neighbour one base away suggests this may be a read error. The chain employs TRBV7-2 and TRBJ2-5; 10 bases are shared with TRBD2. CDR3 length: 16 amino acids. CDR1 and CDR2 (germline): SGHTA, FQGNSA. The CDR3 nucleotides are TGTGCCGGCAGCTTAGCTAGCGGGAGTGGCCAAGAGACCCAGTACTTC. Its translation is CAGSLASGSGQETQYF.

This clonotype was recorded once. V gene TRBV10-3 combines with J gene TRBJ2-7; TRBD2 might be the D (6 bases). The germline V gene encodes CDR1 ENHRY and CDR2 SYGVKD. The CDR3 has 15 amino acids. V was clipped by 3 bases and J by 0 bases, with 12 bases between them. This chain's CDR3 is CAISEMGGISYEQYF. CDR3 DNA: TGTGCCATCAGTGAAATGGGCGGGATCTCCTACGAGCAGTACTTC.

As DNA, the CDR3 is TGCGCCAGCAGCTCGGACAGCTTCAGCTCCTACGAGCAGTACTTC. Translated: CASSSDSFSSYEQYF. This rearrangement joins TRBV5-1 to TRBJ2-7; tentative D call: TRBD1 (6 bases). The V and J ends lost 3 bases and 0 bases respectively, with 13 bases between them. Germline loops: CDR1 SGHRS, CDR2 YFSETQ. The CDR3 spans 15 residues.

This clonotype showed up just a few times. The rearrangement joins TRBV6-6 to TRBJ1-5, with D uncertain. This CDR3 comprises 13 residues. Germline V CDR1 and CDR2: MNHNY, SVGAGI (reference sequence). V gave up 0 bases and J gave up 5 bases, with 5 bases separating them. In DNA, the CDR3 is TGTGCCAGCAGTTACTCGATGGATCAGCCCCAGCATTTT. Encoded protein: CASSYSMDQPQHF.